This T cell receptor beta chain was recovered during a study of cytomegalovirus exposure and HLA in healthy donors. As for the study in general: The same platform was used for the 95 to 150 validation repertoires and the 500 to 700 first-cohort repertoires, a later analysis reported. Study observations and caveats: For cytomegalovirus status, the classifier reportedly gave diagnoses with high specificity and sensitivity. Researchers counted approximately 160 TCR beta chains as cytomegalovirus-associated. Most TCR sequences proved rare, with some public TCRs found in many donors.

Turning to this clone: Antigen specificity is unknown.

This table comes from immunoSEQ multiplex PCR, and its TCRdb copy is limited to in-frame clones, with some not included. Among tens of thousands of clones listed, 75% to 90% were seen once. There are 14 residues in the CDR3. Germline V gene sequence: CDR1 MNHEY, CDR2 SVGAGI. Trimming took 5 bases from V and 0 from J, leaving 8 bases between them. The chain has TRBV6-5 and TRBJ1-5; D not resolved. The sequencing input was PBMCs. This sequence was found in a woman between 18 and 29 years old in good health and CMV-seronegative. Here the CDR3 DNA reads TGTGCCAGCAGTCCCCTTTATAGCAATCAGCCCCAGCATTTT. This encodes CASSPLYSNQPQHF.